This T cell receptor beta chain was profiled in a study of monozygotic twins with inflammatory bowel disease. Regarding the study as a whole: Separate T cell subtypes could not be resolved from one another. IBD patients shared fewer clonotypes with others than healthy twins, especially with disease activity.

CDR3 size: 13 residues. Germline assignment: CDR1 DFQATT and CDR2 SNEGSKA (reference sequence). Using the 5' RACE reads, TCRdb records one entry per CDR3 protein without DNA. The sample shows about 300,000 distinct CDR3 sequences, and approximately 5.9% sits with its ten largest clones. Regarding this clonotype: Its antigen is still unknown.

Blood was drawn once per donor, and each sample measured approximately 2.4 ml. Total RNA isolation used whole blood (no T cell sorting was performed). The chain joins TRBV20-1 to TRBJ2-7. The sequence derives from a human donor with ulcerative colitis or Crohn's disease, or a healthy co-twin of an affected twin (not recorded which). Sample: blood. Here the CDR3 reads CSARGPNDYEQYF.